The 22 T cell receptor beta chains presented below share a single source sample, sequenced in a study of early T cells in non-severe SARS-CoV-2 infection. TCRdb called the 5' RACE reads again in MiXCR, with one record for every CDR3 protein. The sample has more than 65,000 distinct CDR3 sequences; 14% are singletons. The sequencing here drew on whole blood, taken at baseline. These receptors were taken from an adult who was a healthcare worker with PCR-confirmed SARS-CoV-2 infection or an uninfected control (not recorded which).

This clonotype was seen only a few times. This chain links TRBV29-1 with TRBJ2-5, with TRBD2 matching 10 bases. CDR1 is SQVTM and CDR2 is ANQGSEA in the germline V gene. The V segment lost 7 bases and the J segment 4 bases; nucleotides outside the gene matches: 12. The CDR3 consists of 15 residues. The CDR3 bases are TGCAGCGCTGACCGGGGAGCGGGAGGGGGAGAGACCCAGTACTTC. This sequence encodes CSADRGAGGGETQYF.

This clonotype was observed once. A much more abundant neighbour one base away suggests this may be a read error. No conserved phenylalanine or tryptophan ends this CDR3, so it is likely a read error. The gene calls are TRBV12-3 or TRBV12-4 and TRBJ2-4, with 8 bases identical to TRBD2. The CDR3 contains 14 residues. V lost 3 bases, J lost 6 bases, and 4 bases stayed unmatched. CDR3 in DNA: TGTGCCAGCAGTTTTACCAGCGGGAGAAACATTCAGTACATC. It codes for CASSFTSGRNIQYI.

V and J are TRBV21-1 and TRBJ2-7; no DNA check was done on the table's D call, TRBD1. TRBV21-1 is tagged as a pseudogene. This CDR3 region has 17 residues. The CDR3 nucleotides read TGTGCCAGCAGCAGGCTCCCGGGACAGCCTTCGACCTACGAGCAGTACTTC. Protein: CASSRLPGQPSTYEQYF.

With respect to this clonotype: An end of the junction does not agree with germline; a read error may underlie this. V usage is TRBV12-3 or TRBV12-4 and J usage is TRBJ1-1, with D possibly matching TRBD1 (6 bases). The CDR3 loop spans 15 amino acids. The CDR3, as DNA: TGTTCCAGCAGTTACCCACAGGGTCGGAACACTGAAGATTTCTTT. Protein sequence: CSSSYPQGRNTEDFF.

The chain has TRBV7-2 and TRBJ2-5, with D perhaps TRBD1 or TRBD2 (5 bases each). The CDR3 length is 13 residues. Germline V gene sequence: CDR1 SGHTA, CDR2 FQGNSA. V dropped 6 bases and J dropped 3 bases, with 11 bases sitting between them. The CDR3 here is CASRPGTEETQYF. CDR3 in DNA: TGTGCCAGCAGGCCTGGGACGGAAGAGACCCAGTACTTC.

In its sample, this clonotype was seen a few times. The J gene is TRBJ1-4, the V gene TRBV5-4; 9 bases map to TRBD1. The CDR3 is made up of 14 amino acids. The germline CDR1 and CDR2 sequences are SGHNT and YYREEE (reference sequence). The J segment lost 7 bases and the V segment lost 5 bases, leaving 6 bases of the junction unmatched. The CDR3 DNA reads TGTGCCAGCAGGGACAGACAGGGGGGTGAAAAACTGTTTTTT. It yields the protein CASRDRQGGEKLFF.

The J gene is TRBJ2-2, the V gene TRBV21-1; TRBD1 is the table's D call and was not checked against the DNA. TRBV21-1 corresponds to a pseudogene. The CDR3 sequence is 15 residues long. CDR3 sequence: CASRRTRKNTGELFF. The DNA for the CDR3 is TGTGCCAGCAGGAGGACAAGGAAGAACACCGGGGAGCTGTTTTTT.

This clonotype was seen a few times. This CDR3 reads CSARRSGRGTDTQYF. The CDR3 DNA reads TGCAGTGCTAGGCGTAGCGGGAGGGGCACAGATACGCAGTATTTT. This chain links TRBV20-1 with TRBJ2-3, with 11 bases identical to TRBD2. The CDR3 is made up of 15 amino acids. The V segment lost 3 bases and the J segment 1 base; nucleotides outside the gene matches: 3. Germline loops: CDR1 DFQATT, CDR2 SNEGSKA (reference sequence).

The V call is TRBV20-1, the J call TRBJ2-3; 7 positions agree with TRBD1. V trimming: 3 bases; J trimming: 0 bases; junction bases outside the gene matches: 6. CDR3 size: 15 residues. Germline lookup yields CDR1 DFQATT and CDR2 SNEGSKA (reference sequence). The CDR3 loop reads CSARGQRSSTDTQYF. CDR3 DNA sequence: TGCAGTGCTAGGGGACAGAGATCTAGCACAGATACGCAGTATTTT.

As to this clonotype: A much larger clone lies one base from this, so it may be a read error. V usage is TRBV27 and J usage is TRBJ2-1; D is undetermined. Germline lookup yields CDR1 MNHEY and CDR2 SMNVEV (reference sequence). The CDR3 totals 13 residues. The CDR3 reads CAGSFADYNEQFF. The CDR3 DNA follows: TGTGCCGGCAGCTTCGCAGACTACAATGAGCAGTTCTTC.

The chain links TRBV12-5 to TRBJ2-2, with TRBD1 identical over 7 bases. J lost 7 bases, V lost 0 bases, and 11 bases had no gene match. The germline V gene encodes CDR1 LGHNT and CDR2 FRNRAP. The CDR3 spans 17 residues. CDR3 in DNA: TGTGCTAGTGGTTTGGTAGCGGCAGGGGGTTCGGACGGGGAGCTGTTTTTT. It is translated as CASGLVAAGGSDGELFF.

The rearrangement uses TRBV9 and TRBJ1-1; D is undetermined. This CDR3 comprises 14 residues. Trimming removed 2 bases from V and 8 bases from J, with 16 bases in between. CDR1 is SGDLS, CDR2 YYNGEE, per germline. The CDR3 spells CASSVVRDRSEAFF. The CDR3, as DNA: TGTGCCAGCAGCGTTGTGAGAGACCGTAGCGAAGCTTTCTTT.

This clonotype is deemed medium-sized. V and J are TRBV6-1 and TRBJ2-7; 7 bases fit TRBD2. In germline, CDR1 is MNHNS, CDR2 SASEGT. V lost 6 bases to trimming and J lost 7 bases; unmatched junction nucleotides: 15. The CDR3 spans 15 residues. DNA for the CDR3: TGTGCCAGCAGCTCGCTAGCGGATACTCCAAGGGAGCAGTACTTC. It encodes CASSSLADTPREQYF.

DNA of the CDR3: TGTGCCAGCAGCTTGTTAGCCTATGGCTACACCTTC. It is translated as CASSLLAYGYTF. The chain is built from TRBV5-6 and TRBJ1-2; D is undetermined. The V gene's germline CDR1 is SGHDT and CDR2 YYEEEE. The V and J ends lost 1 base and 4 bases respectively, with 5 bases between them. The CDR3 consists of 12 residues.

This clonotype was counted ten times or more. The rearrangement links TRBV28 to TRBJ1-3; D gene ambiguous. The CDR3 extends over 14 amino acids. Germline values: CDR1 MDHEN, CDR2 SYDVKM. Trimming pared 5 bases from V and 0 bases from J, leaving 8 bases between. CDR3 amino acids: CASSMAYSGNTIYF. The DNA for the CDR3 is TGTGCCAGCAGTATGGCCTACTCTGGAAACACCATATATTTT.

The table lists this clonotype with a few counts. The chain joins TRBV27 to TRBJ1-1; D is unclear. The CDR3 extends over 11 amino acids. CDR1 and CDR2 from the germline V gene are MNHEY and SMNVEV (reference sequence). CDR3 region: CAAGQAGEAFF. The CDR3, as DNA: TGTGCGGCCGGCCAAGCCGGTGAAGCTTTCTTT.

The chain carries TRBV20-1 and TRBJ2-3; 12 bases match TRBD2. V was clipped by 3 bases and J by 0 bases; unmatched bases: 7. CDR3 length: 17 residues. The germline V gene has CDR1 DFQATT and CDR2 SNEGSKA (reference sequence). The CDR3 DNA follows: TGCAGTGCTAGTCCACATCTAGCGGGAGGGAGCACAGATACGCAGTATTTT. Translation: CSASPHLAGGSTDTQYF.

The V gene is TRBV11-1, the J gene TRBJ2-1, with D possibly TRBD1 on 5 matching bases. The CDR3 runs 15 residues. The germline V gene has CDR1 SGHAT and CDR2 FQDESV (reference sequence). Trimming stripped 1 base from V and 10 bases from J, with 17 bases between. The CDR3 loop is CASSLGTRAAIEQFF. The CDR3 DNA follows: TGTGCCAGCAGCTTAGGAACCAGGGCGGCAATCGAGCAGTTCTTC.

Many counts were recorded for this clonotype. The chain is built from TRBV2 and TRBJ1-4; TRBD1 aligns across 8 bases. CDR3 length equals 14 residues. Germline V gene sequence: CDR1 SNHLY, CDR2 FYNNEI. J lost 6 bases, V lost 6 bases, and 6 bases had no gene match. DNA of the CDR3: TGTGCCAGCAGGGCCGGGACAGGTGATGAAAAACTGTTTTTT. Amino acids: CASRAGTGDEKLFF.

This clonotype was recorded a few times. The chain has TRBV29-1 and TRBJ1-1; D unresolved. Germline values: CDR1 SQVTM, CDR2 ANQGSEA. The CDR3 has 11 residues. V lost 7 bases and J lost 5, with 11 bases in between. The CDR3 spells CSANGKTEAFF. The CDR3 DNA sequence: TGCAGCGCTAACGGTAAAACTGAAGCTTTCTTT.

The rearrangement links TRBV28 to TRBJ2-2; 8 bases map to TRBD2. This CDR3 spans 16 amino acids. With V trimmed by 1 base and J by 2 bases, 3 bases remained unmatched. Germline CDR1 is MDHEN and CDR2 is SYDVKM. The CDR3 DNA follows: TGTGCCAGCAGTTTATTCACTAGCGGTAACACCGGGGAGCTGTTTTTT. This gives the protein CASSLFTSGNTGELFF. The full variable domain, completed using reference TRBV28 and TRBJ2-2, is DVKVTQSSRYLVKRTGEKVFLECVQDMDHENMFWYRQDPGLGLRLIYFSYDVKMKEKGDIPEGYSVSREKKERFSLILESASTNQTSMYLCASSLFTSGNTGELFFGEGSRLTVL.

This clonotype was picked up a small number of times. The genes are TRBV29-1 and TRBJ2-1, with TRBD2 as a possible D gene (5 bases). The CDR3 spans 8 residues. V lost 6 bases and J 13 bases, leaving 7 bases between the germline ends. Germline CDR1 and CDR2: SQVTM and ANQGSEA. For the CDR3, the DNA is TGCAGCGTCGAGGGCCAGTTCTTC. Translated, it gives CSVEGQFF.